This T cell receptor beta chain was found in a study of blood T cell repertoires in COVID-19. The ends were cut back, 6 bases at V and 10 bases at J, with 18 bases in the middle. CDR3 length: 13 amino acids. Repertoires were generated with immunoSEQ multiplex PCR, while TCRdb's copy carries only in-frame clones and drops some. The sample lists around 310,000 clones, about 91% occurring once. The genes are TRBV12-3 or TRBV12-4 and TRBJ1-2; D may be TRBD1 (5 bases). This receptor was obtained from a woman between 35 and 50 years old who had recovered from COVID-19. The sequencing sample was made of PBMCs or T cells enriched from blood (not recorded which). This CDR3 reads CASRPWEGATYTF. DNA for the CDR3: TGTGCCAGCAGACCATGGGAAGGGGCCACCTACACCTTC.